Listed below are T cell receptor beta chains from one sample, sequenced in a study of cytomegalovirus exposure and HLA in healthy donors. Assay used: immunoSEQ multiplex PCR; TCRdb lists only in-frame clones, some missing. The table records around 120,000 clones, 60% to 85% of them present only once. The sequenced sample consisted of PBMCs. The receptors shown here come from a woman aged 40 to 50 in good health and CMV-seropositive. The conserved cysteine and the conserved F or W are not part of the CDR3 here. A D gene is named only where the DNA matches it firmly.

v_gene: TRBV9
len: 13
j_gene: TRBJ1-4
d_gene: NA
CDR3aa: ASSDGTQGYEKLF

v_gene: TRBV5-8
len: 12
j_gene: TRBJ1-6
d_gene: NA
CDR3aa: ASTRGRLNSPLH

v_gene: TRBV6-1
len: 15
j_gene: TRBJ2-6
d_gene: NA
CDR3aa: ASSVTGLNSGANVLT

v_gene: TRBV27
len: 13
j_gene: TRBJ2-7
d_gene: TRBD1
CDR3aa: ASRFRGSGVNEQY

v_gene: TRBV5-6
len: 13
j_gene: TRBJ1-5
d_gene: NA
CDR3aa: ASSLYRAPNQPQH

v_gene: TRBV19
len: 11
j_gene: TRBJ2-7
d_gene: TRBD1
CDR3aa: ASSRDREGEQY

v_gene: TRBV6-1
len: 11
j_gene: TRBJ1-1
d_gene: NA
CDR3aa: ASRREVDTEAF

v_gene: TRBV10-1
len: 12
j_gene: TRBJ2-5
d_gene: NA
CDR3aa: ASARDTGREGQY

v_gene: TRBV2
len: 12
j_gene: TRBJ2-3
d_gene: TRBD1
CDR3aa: ALRERQGTDTQY

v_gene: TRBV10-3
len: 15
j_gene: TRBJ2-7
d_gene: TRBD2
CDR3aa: AISEKSGGTRSYEQY

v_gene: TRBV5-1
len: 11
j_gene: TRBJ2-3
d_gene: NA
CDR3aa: ASSLTSTDTQY

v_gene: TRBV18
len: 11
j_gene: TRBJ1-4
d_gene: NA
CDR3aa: ASSKGSGGGLF

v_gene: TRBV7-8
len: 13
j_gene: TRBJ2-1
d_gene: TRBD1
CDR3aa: ASSAGQGSHNEQF

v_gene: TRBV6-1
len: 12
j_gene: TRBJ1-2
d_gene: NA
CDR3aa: ASSGPTVSYGYT

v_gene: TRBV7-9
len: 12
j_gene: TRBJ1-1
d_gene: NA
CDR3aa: ASSLDRANTEAF

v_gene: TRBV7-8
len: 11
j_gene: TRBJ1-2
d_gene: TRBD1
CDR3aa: ASSSRDRDGYT

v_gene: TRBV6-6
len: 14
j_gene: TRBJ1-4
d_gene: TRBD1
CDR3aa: ASRPRTGGSGEKLF

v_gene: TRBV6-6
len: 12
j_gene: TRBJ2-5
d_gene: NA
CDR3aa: ASSYSGGQETQY

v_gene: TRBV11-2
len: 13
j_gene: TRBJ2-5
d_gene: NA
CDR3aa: ASSLGRTEQETQY

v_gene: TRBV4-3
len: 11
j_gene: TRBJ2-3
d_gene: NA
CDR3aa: ASSQDLSVTQY

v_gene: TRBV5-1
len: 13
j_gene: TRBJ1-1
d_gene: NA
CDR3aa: ASSLEAGMNTEAF

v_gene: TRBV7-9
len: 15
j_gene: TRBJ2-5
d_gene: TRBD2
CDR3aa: ASSPRGLAGNQETQY

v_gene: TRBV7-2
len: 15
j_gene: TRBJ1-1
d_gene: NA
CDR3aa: ASSPPTAGDAVTEAF

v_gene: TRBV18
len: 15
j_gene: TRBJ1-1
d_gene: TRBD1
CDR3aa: ASSLTGGEGMNTEAF

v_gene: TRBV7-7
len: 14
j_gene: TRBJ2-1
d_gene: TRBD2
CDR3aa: ASSSGTGTNFNEQF

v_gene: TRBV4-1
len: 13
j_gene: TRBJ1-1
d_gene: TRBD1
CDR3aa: ASTQRGTGNTEAF

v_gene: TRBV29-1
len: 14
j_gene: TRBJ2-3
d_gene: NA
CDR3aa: SATADRERSTDTQY

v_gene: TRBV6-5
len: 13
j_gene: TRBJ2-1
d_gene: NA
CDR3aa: ASSSRWGRGNEQF

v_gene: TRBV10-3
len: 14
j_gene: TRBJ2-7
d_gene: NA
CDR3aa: AISDVQRRSSYEQY

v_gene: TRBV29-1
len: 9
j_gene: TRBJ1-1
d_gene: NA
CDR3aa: SAERGTEAF

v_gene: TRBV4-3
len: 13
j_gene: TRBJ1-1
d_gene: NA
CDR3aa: ASSQVRGMNTEAF

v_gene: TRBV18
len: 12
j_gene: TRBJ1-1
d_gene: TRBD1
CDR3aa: ASSGTGGNTEAF

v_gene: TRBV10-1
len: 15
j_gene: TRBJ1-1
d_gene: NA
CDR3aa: ASSESGGPEMNTEAF

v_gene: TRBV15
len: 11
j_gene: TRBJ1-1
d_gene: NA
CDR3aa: ATSRLREAEAF

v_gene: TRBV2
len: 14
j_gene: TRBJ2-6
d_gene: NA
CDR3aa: ARSAHPRSGANVLT

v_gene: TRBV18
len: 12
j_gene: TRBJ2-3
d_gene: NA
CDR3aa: ASSTQGGEDTQY

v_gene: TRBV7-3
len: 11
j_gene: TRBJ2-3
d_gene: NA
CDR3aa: ASSRTSTDTQY

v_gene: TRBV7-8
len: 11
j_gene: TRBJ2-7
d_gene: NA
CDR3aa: ASSVGGALEQY

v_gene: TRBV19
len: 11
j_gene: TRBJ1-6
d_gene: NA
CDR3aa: ASSIGGNSPLH

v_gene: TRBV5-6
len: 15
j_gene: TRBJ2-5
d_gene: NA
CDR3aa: ASSFPPALGTQETQY

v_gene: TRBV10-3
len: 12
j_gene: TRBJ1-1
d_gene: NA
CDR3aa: AIRSGGMNTEAF

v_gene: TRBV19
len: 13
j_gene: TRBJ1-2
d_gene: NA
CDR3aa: ASSMETEANYGYT

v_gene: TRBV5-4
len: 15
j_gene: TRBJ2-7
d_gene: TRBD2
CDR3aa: ASSYEGTSGYTYEQY

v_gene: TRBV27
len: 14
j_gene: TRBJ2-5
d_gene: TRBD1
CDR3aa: ASSSSGTGKRETQY

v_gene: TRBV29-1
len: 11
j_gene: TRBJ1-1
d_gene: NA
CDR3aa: SASQGRNTEAF

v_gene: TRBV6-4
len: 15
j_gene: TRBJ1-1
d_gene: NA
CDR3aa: ASSDSSRRAGGTEAF

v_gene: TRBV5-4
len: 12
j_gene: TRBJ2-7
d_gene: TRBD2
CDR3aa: ASSQDGGTHEQY

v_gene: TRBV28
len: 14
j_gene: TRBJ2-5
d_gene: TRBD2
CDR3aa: ASSLGTSGRAGTQY

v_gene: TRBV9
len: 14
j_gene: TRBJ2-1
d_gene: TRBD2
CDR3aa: ASSHPRTSGRNEQF

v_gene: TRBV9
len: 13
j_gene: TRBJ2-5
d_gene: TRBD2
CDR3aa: ASSVGGGRGETQY

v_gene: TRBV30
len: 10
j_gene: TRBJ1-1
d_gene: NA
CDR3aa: AWTTAPVGAF

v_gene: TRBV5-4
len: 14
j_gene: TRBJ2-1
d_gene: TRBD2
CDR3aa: ASTRLSGGLRGEQF

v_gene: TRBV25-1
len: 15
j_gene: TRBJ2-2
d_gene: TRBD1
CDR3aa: ASSELPGQGTAGELF

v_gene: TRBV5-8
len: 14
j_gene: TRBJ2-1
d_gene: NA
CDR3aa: ASSMAMASGYNEQF

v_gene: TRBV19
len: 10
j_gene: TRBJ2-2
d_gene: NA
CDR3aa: ASRQGTGELF

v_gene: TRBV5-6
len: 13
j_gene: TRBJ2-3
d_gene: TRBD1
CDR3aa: ASSWGDRGSDTQY

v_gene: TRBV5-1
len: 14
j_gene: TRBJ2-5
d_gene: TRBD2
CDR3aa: ASSAQTSGGSETQY

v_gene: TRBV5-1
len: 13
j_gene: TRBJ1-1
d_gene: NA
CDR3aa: ASSLAGLGNTEAF